This T cell receptor (beta chain) is from a study of CD8+ T cells in alopecia areata. The CDR3 length is 15 residues. V lost 2 bases and J lost 2; bases outside the gene matches: 1. Germline V gives CDR1 MGHDK, CDR2 SYGVNS. TCR sequencing used cDNA made by reverse transcription of extracted RNA. Repertoires were generated with immunoSEQ multiplex PCR, while TCRdb's copy carries only in-frame clones and drops some. The table has about 200,000 clones, 56% seen once. Concerning this clone: Its antigen is currently unknown.

Whole-study results and caveats: In scalp samples, resident alphabeta T cells of normal skin are also sequenced.

Source material: CD8+ T cells sorted from blood. J is TRBJ2-5 and V is TRBV25-1, with 11 nucleotides matching TRBD2. This clonotype was obtained from a human donor in good health. Here the CDR3 reads CASSEGTSGQETQYF. CDR3 DNA sequence: TGTGCCAGCAGTGAAGGGACTAGCGGACAAGAGACCCAGTACTTC.